This T cell receptor (beta chain) is drawn from a study of PD-L1 blockade in urothelial cancer. Study in general: Specimens of blood held a median count of roughly 150,000 T cells. Overall study findings and caveats: Lower pretreatment blood TCR clonality, under the median, predicted better survival, researchers reported.

The germline CDR1 and CDR2 sequences are GTSNPN and SVGIG (reference sequence). The V gene lost 2 bases and the J gene lost 1 base, with 11 bases spanning the gap. The CDR3 loop spans 15 amino acids. This clone is a singleton in its sample. Its specificity is unknown. Here immunoSEQ multiplex PCR was the method, and the copy in TCRdb shows in-frame clones only, minus some. This table holds about 20,000 clones, about 86% found once. The sequencing used PBMCs, collected around atezolizumab (anti-PD-L1) treatment. The chain combines TRBV30 with TRBJ2-2; no reliable D call. The TCR comes from a man aged 45-65 years with urothelial cancer. The CDR3 bases are TGTGCCTGGAGTTTCCCTAGTCGGAACACCGGGGAGCTGTTTTTT. Protein product: CAWSFPSRNTGELFF.